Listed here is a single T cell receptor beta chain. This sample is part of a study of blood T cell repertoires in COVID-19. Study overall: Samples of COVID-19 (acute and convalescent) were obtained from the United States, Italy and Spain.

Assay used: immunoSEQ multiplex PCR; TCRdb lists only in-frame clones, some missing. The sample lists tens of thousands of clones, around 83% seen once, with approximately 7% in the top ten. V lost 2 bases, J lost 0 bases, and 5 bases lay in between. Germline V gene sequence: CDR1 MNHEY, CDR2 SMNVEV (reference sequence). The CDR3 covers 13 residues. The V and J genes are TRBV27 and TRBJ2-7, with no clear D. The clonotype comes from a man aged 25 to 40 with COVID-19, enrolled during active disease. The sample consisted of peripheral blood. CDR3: CASSLISSYEQYF. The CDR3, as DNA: TGTGCCAGCAGTTTAATCTCCTCCTACGAGCAGTACTTC.